The 21 T cell receptor beta chains reported below all come from one sample, sequenced in a study of CD8 T cells in ankylosing spondylitis (dated by TCRdb to about 2017). To prepare the library, 5' RACE was applied. TCRdb names Illumina HiSeq 2500 as the instrument used. The raw public data were reprocessed by TCRdb itself: fastp quality trimming at Q25, MiXCR clonotype calling, in-frame beta chains only. One record per CDR3 amino acid sequence lists the most common genes and DNA. Across this sample there are approximately 250,000 distinct CDR3 sequences, with 20% to 30% seen only once. The ten top clones hold around 0.58% of the sample. The source material was blood, either unsorted or a sorted T cell fraction (not recorded which). These receptors were taken from a male donor with ankylosing spondylitis or in good health (not recorded which).

The V gene is TRBV7-7, the J gene TRBJ2-7; 7 bases are a match to TRBD1. The J segment lost 4 bases and the V segment lost 0 bases, leaving 9 bases of the junction unmatched. Germline CDR1 SSHAT, CDR2 FNYEAQ (reference sequence). This CDR3 has 16 amino acids. CDR3 residues: CASSLAPTGTGYEQYF. CDR3 nucleotide sequence: TGTGCCAGCAGCTTAGCTCCGACAGGGACGGGGTACGAGCAGTACTTC.

This clonotype was observed many times. The rearrangement uses TRBV10-3 and TRBJ2-7, with D perhaps given as TRBD1 or TRBD2 (6 bases each). The length of the CDR3 is 14 residues. Germline assignment: CDR1 ENHRY and CDR2 SYGVKD. Trimming cost V 2 bases and J 7 bases, with 15 bases left between them. CDR3 sequence reads: CAISEPGGAEEQYF. CDR3 nucleotides: TGTGCCATCAGTGAGCCCGGGGGCGCAGAGGAGCAGTACTTC.

The J gene is TRBJ2-5, the V gene TRBV29-1; D is perhaps TRBD1 (7 bases). V shed 7 bases and J shed 4 bases, with 16 bases lying between them. From germline, CDR1 is SQVTM and CDR2 ANQGSEA. The CDR3 spans 13 residues. The CDR3 coding sequence is TGCAGCGGACTGGAGGGGGCCGGAGAGACCCAGTACTTC. Its protein product is CSGLEGAGETQYF.

This rearrangement joins TRBV7-2 to TRBJ2-4; D gene unclear. CDR1 and CDR2 from the germline V gene are SGHTA and FQGNSA. The CDR3 is 12 residues long. Trimming removed 5 bases at V and 9 bases at J, with 11 bases between. CDR3 protein: CASSPGGRIQYF. The CDR3 DNA reads TGTGCCAGCAGCCCCGGTGGGCGCATTCAGTACTTC.

This clonotype was counted only a few times. A much more abundant neighbour one base away suggests this may be a read error. The chain uses TRBV20-1 and TRBJ2-3; D remains ambiguous. Germline V gives CDR1 DFQATT, CDR2 SNEGSKA (reference sequence). V was pared by 6 bases and J by 1 base, with 8 bases between. The CDR3 runs to 12 residues. The CDR3 nucleotides are TGCAGTGCCTCCCCCCGCACAGATACGCAGTATTTT. The encoded protein is CSASPRTDTQYF.

The CDR3 spells CSARYGGANTEAFF. In nucleotides, the CDR3 is TGCAGTGCTAGATACGGGGGGGCGAACACTGAAGCTTTCTTT. The chain recombines TRBV20-1 with TRBJ1-1; D is possibly TRBD1 (6 bases). The length of the CDR3 is 14 residues. Germline-derived CDR1 and CDR2 are DFQATT and SNEGSKA (reference sequence). V lost 2 bases and J 1 base, leaving 11 bases between the germline ends.

The J gene is TRBJ2-1, the V gene TRBV5-6, with 11 nucleotides matching TRBD2. The V gene end was trimmed by 1 base and the J gene end by 10 bases; junction bases not matched to a gene: 7. This CDR3 spans 15 amino acids. CDR1 and CDR2 from the germline V gene are SGHDT and YYEEEE. The chain's CDR3 is CASSLLAGGFFEQFF. DNA for the CDR3: TGTGCCAGCAGCTTGTTAGCGGGGGGGTTTTTCGAGCAGTTCTTC.

There are many counts of this clonotype. The rearrangement joins TRBV5-5 to TRBJ1-4; no clear D gene. The V gene's germline CDR1 is SGHKS and CDR2 YYEKEE (reference sequence). V dropped 6 bases and J dropped 8 bases, with 17 bases sitting between them. The length of the CDR3 is 14 residues. This CDR3 reads CASIPGPSNEKLFF. CDR3 in DNA: TGTGCCAGCATACCGGGCCCTTCCAACGAAAAACTGTTTTTT.

The chain couples TRBV6-1 to TRBJ1-2, with 7 positions matching TRBD1. J gave up 8 bases and V 8 bases, and 11 bases lay outside the gene matches. There are 13 residues in the CDR3. CDR1 is MNHNS, CDR2 SASEGT, per germline. The DNA for the CDR3 is TGTGCCAGCGGAGCTCGGACAGGAGAGGGCTACACCTTC. Protein: CASGARTGEGYTF.

Only a few counts were recorded for this clonotype. The gene calls are TRBV5-1 and TRBJ2-1; TRBD2 agrees at 13 bases. This CDR3 comprises 19 residues. V lost 4 bases, J lost 0 bases, and 10 bases stayed unmatched. Germline loops: CDR1 SGHRS, CDR2 YFSETQ. The chain's CDR3 is CASSPGLAGATHSYNEQFF. CDR3 in DNA: TGCGCCAGCAGCCCCGGACTAGCGGGGGCCACCCACTCCTACAATGAGCAGTTCTTC.

The table lists this clonotype with a few counts. This rearrangement joins TRBV20-1 to TRBJ2-5; tentatively, D is TRBD1 (6 bases). From germline, CDR1 is DFQATT and CDR2 SNEGSKA (reference sequence). The CDR3 totals 15 residues. With 6 bases removed from V and 2 bases from J, the gap between germline ends came to 19 bases. Here the CDR3 reads CSAQEPGASQETQYF. The CDR3 DNA reads as TGCAGTGCCCAGGAGCCAGGGGCTTCTCAAGAGACCCAGTACTTC.

The chain has TRBV12-3 or TRBV12-4 and TRBJ2-6, with 10 bases that match TRBD1. The V and J ends lost 6 bases and 4 bases, in that order; junction bases with no gene match: 9. This CDR3 is 17 amino acids long. The CDR3 nucleotides are TGTGCCAGCAGCCGGAGACAGGGGGCAAGAGGGGCCAACGTCCTGACTTTC. Residues: CASSRRQGARGANVLTF.

The V and J genes are TRBV20-1 and TRBJ1-5, with D uncertain. Trimming took off 3 bases at V and 7 bases at J, with 16 bases between the two ends. From germline, CDR1 is DFQATT and CDR2 SNEGSKA (reference sequence). The CDR3 runs 14 residues. This chain's CDR3 is CSASLWAVNQPQHF. The DNA of the CDR3 is TGCAGTGCTAGTTTGTGGGCGGTGAACCAGCCCCAGCATTTT.

This clonotype was seen just once. CDR3 bases: TGCAGTGCTAGGAGACAGGAGAACTATGGCTACACCTTC. This codes for CSARRQENYGYTF. The chain carries TRBV20-1 and TRBJ1-2; the D gene is possibly TRBD1 (6 bases). Per germline, CDR1 DFQATT and CDR2 SNEGSKA (reference sequence). This CDR3 has 13 residues. The V end was cut by 3 bases, the J end by 2 bases, with 10 bases between.

This clonotype was recorded at least ten times. This chain joins TRBV29-1 and TRBJ1-5, with D possibly matching TRBD1 (5 bases). This CDR3 spans 12 amino acids. Trimming took 4 bases from V and 6 from J, leaving 10 bases between them. The germline V gene encodes CDR1 SQVTM and CDR2 ANQGSEA. The CDR3 sequence is CSVAGRGQPQHF. The DNA of the CDR3 is TGCAGCGTTGCTGGGAGGGGTCAGCCCCAGCATTTT.

This clonotype was detected a few times. The V gene is TRBV20-1, the J gene TRBJ1-2; 9 positions agree with TRBD1. The V segment lost 5 bases and the J segment 3 bases; nucleotides outside the gene matches: 7. Germline CDR1 and CDR2: DFQATT and SNEGSKA (reference sequence). There are 14 residues in the CDR3. The CDR3 sequence: CSAGGQGTHYGYTF. The CDR3 DNA is TGCAGTGCTGGGGGACAGGGTACTCACTATGGCTACACCTTC.

This clonotype was recorded at least ten times. The chain carries TRBV5-5 and TRBJ2-1; weak D call: TRBD1 (6 bases). Germline-derived CDR1 and CDR2 are SGHKS and YYEKEE (reference sequence). V was cut by 3 bases and J by 5 bases, with 15 bases left in between. CDR3 length: 15 amino acids. The DNA for the CDR3 is TGTGCCAGCAGCTCAGGGGTGGCCAGGGACAATGAGCAGTTCTTC. Encoded protein: CASSSGVARDNEQFF.

This clonotype was observed at least ten times. The rearrangement joins TRBV20-1 to TRBJ2-7; 7 bases are a match to TRBD2. The CDR3 runs 15 residues. V lost 6 bases to trimming and J lost 1 base; unmatched junction nucleotides: 12. The germline CDR1 and CDR2 sequences are DFQATT and SNEGSKA (reference sequence). CDR3 residues: CSAPLAGGGSYEQYF. The CDR3 DNA reads as TGCAGTGCCCCCCTGGCTGGCGGGGGTTCCTACGAGCAGTACTTC.

The V call is TRBV20-1, the J call TRBJ2-7; TRBD2 aligns across 9 bases. Trimming took 3 bases from V and 4 from J; bases not matched to a gene: 7. This CDR3 spans 14 amino acids. Looked up from germline, CDR1 is DFQATT and CDR2 is SNEGSKA (reference sequence). The CDR3 DNA is TGCAGTGCTAGGGGGCTAGCGGGGTTTTACGAGCAGTACTTC. Translated, it gives CSARGLAGFYEQYF.

This clonotype was recorded many times. The chain joins TRBV5-6 to TRBJ2-2, with TRBD2 matching 12 bases. Trimming took 3 bases from V and 5 from J; bases not matched to a gene: 5. This CDR3 is built from 16 residues. The V gene's germline CDR1 is SGHDT and CDR2 YYEEEE. In nucleotides, the CDR3 is TGTGCCAGCAGCTCTACTAGCGGGGGGAGAACCGGGGAGCTGTTTTTT. Translation gives CASSSTSGGRTGELFF.

This clonotype came up many times. The DNA for the CDR3 is TGTGCCAGCAGTGCAGAGTGGAATTCACCCCTCCACTTT. Its translation: CASSAEWNSPLHF. The rearrangement links TRBV12-3 or TRBV12-4 to TRBJ1-6; D call uncertain. The CDR3 consists of 13 residues. Trimming shortened V by 5 bases and J by 7 bases, and 9 bases separated the two germline ends.